The present T cell receptor (beta chain) was sequenced within a study of shared clonotypes between healthy human individuals. Naive CD8 cells lacked CD45RO, underwent positive selection for CCR7 and left out terminally differentiated effector memory CD45RA+ cells. The CDR3 has 16 residues. V dropped 4 bases and J dropped 0 bases, with 15 bases sitting between them. Germline CDR1 is KGHSH and CDR2 is LQKENI. TCRdb's copy holds only in-frame clones and misses some; the assay was immunoSEQ multiplex PCR. This sample has roughly 1,800,000 clones, with about 95% found just once. This receptor was taken from a man between 18 and 29 years old in good health. The sample comprised naive CD8+ T cells sorted from blood. This chain connects TRBV18 to TRBJ1-2, with a tentative D call TRBD1 (5 bases). The CDR3 DNA reads TGTGCCAGCTCACTAGACCTAGGGGATACTAACTATGGCTACACCTTC. Encoded protein: CASSLDLGDTNYGYTF.